One and the same sample provided the 9 T cell receptor beta chains below, sequenced in a study of blood T cell repertoires in COVID-19 (TCRdb year 2020). The method behind the library was the immunoSEQ multiplex PCR assay. TCRdb retrieved this table from immuneACCESS and kept in-frame rearrangements only. Not all clones are present; in checked studies, unresolved V genes account for under half, and no reason is known for the remainder. The sample includes 150,000 to 200,000 clones, with about 79% observed a single time. The ten largest account for more than 25% of the sample. Sequenced: peripheral blood. The source is a woman in her 70s with acute or convalescent COVID-19.

This clone was found a few times. Distinct nucleotide sequences in the sample also encode this CDR3. V gene TRBV12-3 or TRBV12-4 combines with J gene TRBJ1-6, with D possibly TRBD1 on 5 matching bases. This CDR3 region has 13 residues. V was cut by 2 bases and J by 7 bases, with 6 bases left in between. This CDR3 reads CASSLTGNSPLHF. CDR3 coding DNA: TGTGCCAGCAGTTTAACAGGCAATTCACCCCTCCACTTT.

The gene calls are TRBV11-2 and TRBJ2-7; 8 positions match TRBD2. CDR1 SGHAT and CDR2 FQNNGV come from the germline V gene. V lost 2 bases, J lost 6 bases, and 9 bases stayed unmatched. The CDR3 is made up of 15 amino acids. CDR3 in amino acids: CASSLLQAGDIEQYF. CDR3 DNA sequence: TGTGCCAGCAGCTTACTCCAAGCGGGAGATATCGAGCAGTACTTC.

The V gene is TRBV6-5, the J gene TRBJ2-1; 7 nucleotides align to TRBD2. Per germline, CDR1 MNHEY and CDR2 SVGAGI. The V segment lost 6 bases and the J segment 5 bases; nucleotides outside the gene matches: 10. The CDR3 consists of 15 residues. CDR3 sequence reads: CASRSHQRGNNEQFF. The CDR3, as DNA: TGTGCCAGCAGGTCCCACCAGCGGGGTAACAATGAGCAGTTCTTC.

This chain links TRBV4-2 with TRBJ2-3, with 12 bases that match TRBD2. Germline V gives CDR1 LGHNA, CDR2 YNFKEQ. This CDR3 comprises 14 residues. V was clipped by 6 bases and J by 4 bases; unmatched bases: 2. The CDR3: CASRLAGGADTQYF. The CDR3, as DNA: TGTGCCAGCAGGCTAGCGGGAGGGGCAGATACGCAGTATTTT.

V and J are TRBV29-1 and TRBJ2-5; the D gene is possibly TRBD1 (5 bases). The ends were cut back, 5 bases at V and 0 bases at J, with 19 bases in the middle. The CDR3 covers 16 residues. Germline V gene lookup returns CDR1 SQVTM and CDR2 ANQGSEA. This CDR3 reads CSVHSPSGLNQETQYF. The CDR3 bases are TGCAGCGTTCATTCCCCTTCAGGGCTTAACCAAGAGACCCAGTACTTC.

This clone was recorded a few times. The V and J genes are TRBV7-8 and TRBJ2-2; 9 nucleotides match TRBD2. Germline V gives CDR1 SGHVS, CDR2 FQNEAQ. This CDR3 is built from 18 residues. V shed 5 bases, J shed 3 bases, and the junction held 13 bases outside the gene matches. CDR3 in amino acids: CASSPRFGGRAHTGELFF. In DNA, the CDR3 is TGTGCCAGCAGCCCCCGGTTTGGCGGGAGGGCCCACACCGGGGAGCTGTTTTTT.

The chain carries TRBV5-1 and TRBJ2-7; TRBD1 is a possible D gene (6 bases). Per the germline V gene, CDR1 is SGHRS and CDR2 is YFSETQ. This CDR3 has 14 amino acids. V lost 4 bases and J 0 bases, leaving 11 bases between the germline ends. The CDR3 region is CASSIDRISYEQYF. The CDR3 DNA reads TGCGCCAGCAGCATCGACAGGATCTCCTACGAGCAGTACTTC. The full variable domain, with the rest looked up from reference TRBV5-1 and TRBJ2-7, is KAGVTQTPRYLIKTRGQQVTLSCSPISGHRSVSWYQQTPGQGLQFLFEYFSETQRNKGNFPGRFSGRQFSNSRSEMNVSTLELGDSALYLCASSIDRISYEQYFGPGTRLTVT.

This chain links TRBV10-2 with TRBJ2-1; the match to TRBD2 covers 12 bases. The CDR3 has 15 residues. Looked up from germline, CDR1 is WSHSY and CDR2 is SAAADI. The V segment lost 5 bases and the J segment 5 bases; nucleotides outside the gene matches: 4. CDR3 amino acids: CASSYGLAGHNEQFF. CDR3 nucleotides: TGCGCCAGCAGTTACGGACTAGCGGGACACAATGAGCAGTTCTTC.

This chain connects TRBV3-1 (or the pseudogene TRBV3-2) to TRBJ2-1; no definite D call. Looked up from germline, CDR1 is LGHDT and CDR2 is YNNKEL (reference sequence). V dropped 4 bases and J dropped 9 bases, with 16 bases sitting between them. This CDR3 is built from 14 residues. This CDR3 reads CASSPRGLLGEQFF. For the CDR3, the DNA is TGTGCCAGCAGCCCCCGCGGCCTATTAGGTGAGCAGTTCTTC.